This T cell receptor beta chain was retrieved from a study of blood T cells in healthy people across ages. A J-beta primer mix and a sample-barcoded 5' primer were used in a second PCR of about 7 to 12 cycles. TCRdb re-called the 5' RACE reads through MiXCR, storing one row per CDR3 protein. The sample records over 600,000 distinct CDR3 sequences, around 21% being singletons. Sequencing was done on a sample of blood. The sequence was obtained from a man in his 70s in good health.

The CDR3 loop is CASSFAWDTQYF. As DNA, the CDR3 is TGTGCCAGCAGTTTCGCCTGGGATACGCAGTATTTT. The chain is built from TRBV12-3 or TRBV12-4 and TRBJ2-3; D is uncertain. CDR3 length equals 12 residues. The germline V and J ends were trimmed by 3 bases and 6 bases, with 7 bases remaining between them.